Presented here are 32 T cell receptor beta chains from one specimen sequenced in a study of T cell changes during pregnancy in multiple sclerosis. Libraries were prepared by immunoSEQ multiplex PCR; TCRdb keeps only in-frame clonotypes and omits some of them. The sample holds about 50,000 clones, around nine tenths seen once. Sequencing was performed on CD4+ T cells from peripheral blood mononuclear cells, taken before pregnancy. The receptors were gathered from a female donor with multiple sclerosis, enrolled in a pregnancy study.

The chain is built from TRBV10-3 and TRBJ2-1, with 9 bases matching TRBD1. Germline assignment: CDR1 ENHRY and CDR2 SYGVKD. The ends lost 7 bases at V and 5 bases at J; junction bases unmatched: 6. The CDR3 loop spans 14 amino acids. CDR3 sequence reads: CAITSDRGNNEQFF. In nucleotides, the CDR3 is TGTGCCATCACATCGGACAGGGGCAACAATGAGCAGTTCTTC.

J is TRBJ1-5 and V is TRBV28; a weak D match, TRBD1 (6 bases). Germline-derived CDR1 and CDR2 are MDHEN and SYDVKM. V lost 2 bases and J lost 6, with 17 bases in between. The CDR3 has 16 amino acids. CDR3 nucleotide sequence: TGTGCCAGCAGTTTACCGACGGCAGGGGCTGGTCAGCCCCAGCATTTT. Its protein is CASSLPTAGAGQPQHF.

This clone appeared a single time. The rearrangement uses TRBV4-1 and TRBJ2-7; 13 nucleotides match TRBD2. V dropped 4 bases and J dropped 5; count of bases not matched to a gene: 11. CDR3 length: 17 amino acids. CDR1 and CDR2 (germline): MGHRA, YSYEKL. CDR3 region: CASSRVAGTSGTHEQYF. CDR3 coding DNA: TGCGCCAGCAGCCGCGTCGCTGGGACTAGCGGGACCCACGAGCAGTACTTC.

V and J are TRBV28 and TRBJ1-2; a possible D gene is TRBD1 (6 bases). The CDR3 covers 14 residues. CDR1 MDHEN and CDR2 SYDVKM come from the germline V gene. V lost 6 bases to trimming and J lost 4 bases, with 15 bases between them. The CDR3 DNA sequence: TGTGCCAGCAGGGCCGGAGGACAGAGCTATGGCTACACCTTC. Residues: CASRAGGQSYGYTF.

V and J are TRBV11-2 and TRBJ1-1, with D perhaps TRBD1 (6 bases). CDR1 is SGHAT, CDR2 FQNNGV, per germline. The ends were cut back, 2 bases at V and 6 bases at J, with 13 bases in the middle. The CDR3 consists of 14 residues. The CDR3 reads CASSLTLRGPEAFF. The CDR3 DNA follows: TGTGCCAGCAGCTTAACGCTCAGGGGCCCTGAAGCTTTCTTT.

The chain joins TRBV10-3 to TRBJ2-2; 9 bases match TRBD1. Per germline, CDR1 ENHRY and CDR2 SYGVKD. V shed 3 bases and J 5 bases; nucleotides not matched to a gene: 7. The CDR3 extends over 16 amino acids. The CDR3 protein is CAISDPGQGRTGELFF. The CDR3 coding sequence is TGTGCCATCAGTGATCCGGGACAGGGTAGGACCGGGGAGCTGTTTTTT.

The chain links TRBV19 to TRBJ2-1, with TRBD2 matching 7 bases. After removal of 3 bases from V and 0 bases from J, the junction contained 5 bases not matched to a gene. CDR1 is LNHDA, CDR2 SQIVND, per germline (reference sequence). The CDR3 is 16 amino acids. The CDR3 loop reads CASSMSWGGSYNEQFF. The CDR3 DNA follows: TGTGCCAGTAGTATGTCGTGGGGGGGCTCCTACAATGAGCAGTTCTTC.

The rearrangement links TRBV5-4 to TRBJ1-1, with unresolved D. There are 14 residues in the CDR3. Trimming cost V 1 base and J 5 bases, with 12 bases left between them. Germline lookup yields CDR1 SGHNT and CDR2 YYREEE (reference sequence). The CDR3 is CASSLTVTGTEAFF. CDR3 DNA sequence: TGTGCCAGCAGCTTGACGGTTACGGGGACTGAAGCTTTCTTT.

The chain couples TRBV19 to TRBJ1-5; D might be TRBD1 (5 bases). The germline V gene has CDR1 LNHDA and CDR2 SQIVND (reference sequence). The CDR3 contains 18 residues. The V and J ends lost 0 bases and 2 bases respectively, with 17 bases between them. The CDR3 region has the DNA TGTGCCAGTAGTATAGATCTATCGGGGGAGGCGGGCAATCAGCCCCAGCATTTT. Translation: CASSIDLSGEAGNQPQHF.

CDR3 sequence (DNA): TGTGCCAGTAGTCCGCCCGGGACAGGGTACAATGAGCAGTTCTTC. This sequence encodes CASSPPGTGYNEQFF. The V and J genes are TRBV19 and TRBJ2-1, with TRBD1 matching over 9 bases. Germline V lookup: CDR1 LNHDA, CDR2 SQIVND (reference sequence). The V segment lost 5 bases and the J segment 4 bases; nucleotides outside the gene matches: 6. This CDR3 is 15 amino acids long.

The chain links TRBV5-6 to TRBJ2-3, with 9 positions matching TRBD2. The germline V gene encodes CDR1 SGHDT and CDR2 YYEEEE. The V segment lost 1 base and the J segment 2 bases; nucleotides outside the gene matches: 8. The CDR3 has 17 residues. CDR3 in amino acids: CASSLRTSGRFTDTQYF. CDR3 sequence (DNA): TGTGCCAGCAGCTTGAGAACTAGCGGGCGTTTCACAGATACGCAGTATTTT.

V and J are TRBV4-1 and TRBJ2-7, with TRBD1 as a possible D gene (6 bases). V lost 1 base, J lost 0 bases, and 10 bases lay in between. This CDR3 contains 15 residues. Germline-derived CDR1 and CDR2 are MGHRA and YSYEKL. CDR3: CASSQGTAYSYEQYF. CDR3 bases: TGCGCCAGCAGCCAAGGGACAGCGTACTCCTACGAGCAGTACTTC.

This chain joins TRBV5-1 and TRBJ2-7, with 7 bases lining up with TRBD2. This CDR3 has 17 residues. V gave up 4 bases and J gave up 1 base; unmatched junction bases: 14. CDR1 and CDR2 from the germline V gene are SGHRS and YFSETQ. CDR3 coding DNA: TGCGCCAGCAGCCCAAAGGGAGGGGCAGGTCATTCCTACGAGCAGTACTTC. Translation: CASSPKGGAGHSYEQYF.

This clone was recorded only once. This rearrangement joins TRBV9 to TRBJ2-5; perhaps TRBD2 as D (5 bases). The CDR3 is 15 residues long. Germline V gene sequence: CDR1 SGDLS, CDR2 YYNGEE. V lost 0 bases and J lost 0, with 9 bases in between. The CDR3 region is CASSVGGQYQETQYF. CDR3 DNA: TGTGCCAGCAGCGTAGGAGGGCAGTACCAAGAGACCCAGTACTTC. The whole variable domain, filled in from reference TRBV9 and TRBJ2-5, reads DSGVTQTPKHLITATGQRVTLRCSPRSGDLSVYWYQQSLDQGLQFLIQYYNGEERAKGNILERFSAQQFPDLHSELNLSSLELGDSALYFCASSVGGQYQETQYFGPGTRLLVL.

J is TRBJ2-7 and V is TRBV29-1; 10 nucleotides line up with TRBD2. J gave up 4 bases and V 8 bases, and 8 bases lay outside the gene matches. The CDR3 runs 13 residues. CDR1 is SQVTM and CDR2 is ANQGSEA in the germline V gene. The CDR3 loop is CSTSGGALYEQYF. The CDR3 DNA reads as TGCAGCACCAGCGGGGGGGCTTTATACGAGCAGTACTTC.

The chain links TRBV28 to TRBJ1-2, with 10 bases aligning to TRBD1. This CDR3 comprises 12 residues. The ends lost 6 bases at V and 8 bases at J; junction bases unmatched: 3. Germline CDR1 is MDHEN and CDR2 is SYDVKM. CDR3: CASRGQGKGYTF. CDR3 in DNA: TGTGCCAGCAGGGGACAGGGGAAGGGCTACACCTTC.

The chain uses TRBV4-1 and TRBJ1-3, with a weak D call TRBD1 (6 bases). Trimming removed 4 bases at V and 0 bases at J, with 16 bases between. The CDR3 is 17 amino acids. CDR1 and CDR2 (germline): MGHRA, YSYEKL. The CDR3 is CASSLTKGTFSGNTIYF. The CDR3 nucleotides read TGCGCCAGCAGCCTCACCAAAGGGACATTCTCTGGAAACACCATATATTTT.

The V gene is TRBV30, the J gene TRBJ2-7, with D perhaps TRBD1 (6 bases). This CDR3 is built from 15 residues. CDR1 and CDR2 from the germline V gene are GTSNPN and SVGIG (reference sequence). The germline V and J ends were trimmed by 2 bases and 3 bases, with 17 bases remaining between them. This chain's CDR3 is CAWSPVGRGDYEQYF. In nucleotides, the CDR3 is TGTGCCTGGAGTCCCGTGGGCAGGGGAGACTACGAGCAGTACTTC.

This chain uses TRBV18 with TRBJ1-4, with a weak D call TRBD1 (5 bases). V was trimmed by 3 bases and J by 7 bases, leaving 12 bases between them. CDR3 length equals 14 residues. The germline V gene has CDR1 KGHSH and CDR2 LQKENI. In nucleotides, the CDR3 is TGTGCCAGCTCACCCGGACACAAAGCTGAAAAACTGTTTTTT. This encodes CASSPGHKAEKLFF.

The J gene is TRBJ2-1, the V gene TRBV19; 14 bases are a match to TRBD2. Per the germline V gene, CDR1 is LNHDA and CDR2 is SQIVND (reference sequence). This CDR3 comprises 15 residues. With V trimmed by 5 bases and J by 6 bases, 3 bases remained unmatched. The CDR3 bases are TGTGCCAGTAGTCGAGGGACTAGCGGGAGCAATGAGCAGTTCTTC. Its translation is CASSRGTSGSNEQFF.

Written as DNA, the CDR3 is TGCGCCAGCAGTCGGACTAGCGGAGACAATGAGCAGTTCTTC. Amino acid sequence: CASSRTSGDNEQFF. V and J are TRBV10-2 and TRBJ2-1; 10 bases align to TRBD2. The CDR3 spans 14 residues. The V gene's germline CDR1 is WSHSY and CDR2 SAAADI. V was pared by 5 bases and J by 5 bases, with 3 bases of the junction left unmatched.

The chain joins TRBV6-6 to TRBJ2-3, with 7 bases identical to TRBD2. The CDR3 totals 14 residues. V gave up 6 bases and J gave up 4 bases; unmatched junction bases: 7. Looked up from germline, CDR1 is MNHNY and CDR2 is SVGAGI (reference sequence). CDR3 region: CASRRTSDSDTQYF. CDR3 in DNA: TGTGCCAGCAGAAGGACTAGTGACTCAGATACGCAGTATTTT.

The chain joins TRBV29-1 to TRBJ1-3; 7 bases are shared with TRBD1. J lost 0 bases, V lost 5 bases, and 4 bases had no gene match. This CDR3 is 14 amino acids long. The germline gives CDR1 SQVTM, CDR2 ANQGSEA. The CDR3 DNA reads as TGCAGCGTTAATGGACAGGCCTCTGGAAACACCATATATTTT. Its translation: CSVNGQASGNTIYF.

Here the CDR3 reads CASTEGGGATGELFF. CDR3 sequence (DNA): TGTGCCAGCACCGAAGGGGGGGGAGCGACCGGGGAGCTGTTTTTT. The J gene is TRBJ2-2, the V gene TRBV9; tentatively, D is TRBD2 (7 bases). Germline assignment: CDR1 SGDLS and CDR2 YYNGEE. The CDR3 covers 15 residues. Between the trimmed V and J ends, which lost 6 bases and 5 bases, there was a span of 17 bases.

The genes are TRBV7-3 and TRBJ1-2; D may be TRBD1 (6 bases). The CDR3 sequence is 15 residues long. Germline V lookup: CDR1 SGHTA, CDR2 FQGTGA. Trimming pared 1 base from V and 3 bases from J, leaving 12 bases between. The CDR3 bases are TGTGCCAGCAGCTTAATCCCCGGGGGGCACTATGGCTACACCTTC. Protein sequence: CASSLIPGGHYGYTF.

This rearrangement joins TRBV5-1 to TRBJ1-4; D ambiguous. The CDR3 runs 16 residues. V dropped 4 bases and J dropped 3 bases, with 16 bases sitting between them. Germline CDR1 SGHRS, CDR2 YFSETQ. This CDR3 is CASSGGLFAPNEKLFF. CDR3 nucleotide sequence: TGCGCCAGCAGCGGCGGCCTATTTGCACCTAATGAAAAACTGTTTTTT. Combining the CDR3 with reference TRBV5-1 and TRBJ1-4 gives the whole variable domain KAGVTQTPRYLIKTRGQQVTLSCSPISGHRSVSWYQQTPGQGLQFLFEYFSETQRNKGNFPGRFSGRQFSNSRSEMNVSTLELGDSALYLCASSGGLFAPNEKLFFGSGTQLSVL.

DNA of the CDR3: TGCGCCAGCAGCCAAGAGGGCGGGCCGAACACCGGGGAGCTGTTTTTT. Protein sequence: CASSQEGGPNTGELFF. The chain joins TRBV4-1 to TRBJ2-2; weak D call: TRBD2 (5 bases). Germline loops: CDR1 MGHRA, CDR2 YSYEKL. V was cut by 0 bases and J by 0 bases, with 8 bases left in between. The CDR3 length is 16 residues.

The V and J genes are TRBV5-1 and TRBJ2-1, with D uncertain. The CDR3 has 13 residues. V was cut by 4 bases and J by 5 bases, with 10 bases left in between. Per the germline V gene, CDR1 is SGHRS and CDR2 is YFSETQ. The CDR3 loop reads CASSLVSDNEQFF. The CDR3 nucleotides are TGCGCCAGCAGCCTGGTGTCCGACAATGAGCAGTTCTTC. The entire variable domain, with the rest obtained from reference TRBV5-1 and TRBJ2-1, is as follows: KAGVTQTPRYLIKTRGQQVTLSCSPISGHRSVSWYQQTPGQGLQFLFEYFSETQRNKGNFPGRFSGRQFSNSRSEMNVSTLELGDSALYLCASSLVSDNEQFFGPGTRLTVL.

This chain uses TRBV5-6 with TRBJ2-1; possibly TRBD2 for D (6 bases). Deletions cut 4 bases from V and 2 bases from J, with 7 bases between. Germline V gene data show CDR1 as SGHDT and CDR2 as YYEEEE. This CDR3 contains 13 residues. Written as DNA, the CDR3 is TGTGCCAGCAGCGGGGGGACCTACAATGAGCAGTTCTTC. Translating it yields CASSGGTYNEQFF.

The V gene is TRBV30, the J gene TRBJ2-4, with 9 bases fitting TRBD1. Trimming at V came to 6 bases and at J to 0 bases, leaving 6 bases not matched to a gene. Germline values: CDR1 GTSNPN, CDR2 SVGIG (reference sequence). The length of the CDR3 is 15 residues. CDR3 sequence: CACRDRVLAKNIQYF. The CDR3 nucleotides are TGTGCCTGCCGGGACAGGGTCCTAGCCAAAAACATTCAGTACTTC.

This clone was picked up one time. The V call is TRBV15, the J call TRBJ2-7, with 7 bases that match TRBD1. The germline V gene has CDR1 LNHNV and CDR2 YYDKDF (reference sequence). Losses at the gene ends were 0 bases for V and 4 bases for J; bases not matched to a gene: 3. The CDR3 length is 14 residues. Written as DNA, the CDR3 is TGTGCCACCAGCAGAGACAAGGGGGCGTACGAGCAGTACTTC. Its protein product is CATSRDKGAYEQYF.

The V gene is TRBV7-6, the J gene TRBJ1-3; the D gene is possibly TRBD1 (5 bases). The CDR3 is 17 amino acids. Germline V gene sequence: CDR1 SGHVS, CDR2 FNYEAQ. V gave up 5 bases and J gave up 0 bases, with 17 bases separating them. The CDR3 region has the DNA TGTGCCAGCAGCAACAGGCTTACAGGCAACTCTGGAAACACCATATATTTT. Its translation: CASSNRLTGNSGNTIYF.